Following are 27 T cell receptor beta chains from one sample sequenced in a study of graft-versus-host responses after intestinal transplantation. Stimulators, approximately 200,000 irradiated and violet-dye-labeled cells, were plated with approximately 200,000 CFSE-labeled responder cells. Sequenced by immunoSEQ multiplex PCR; TCRdb stores in-frame clones only, minus some. Of about 14,000 clones detected, approximately 33% appear once; the ten largest clones hold around 2%. The specimen comprised alloreactive CD8+ T cells from a mixed lymphocyte reaction culture, sampled before intestinal transplant. Documented subset: CFSE-low proliferating T cells sorted from approximately 6-day pre-transplant mixed lymphocyte reaction (GvH or HvG direction). These receptors were obtained from a human patient who received an intestinal transplant.

A few counts support this clone. The gene calls are TRBV7-9 and TRBJ2-3; D is ambiguous. CDR1 SEHNR and CDR2 FQNEAQ come from the germline V gene (reference sequence). V lost 1 base to trimming and J lost 4 bases, with 3 bases between them. The CDR3 is 12 residues long. The CDR3 loop reads CASSLGPDTQYF. CDR3 nucleotide sequence: TGTGCCAGCAGCTTAGGGCCAGATACGCAGTATTTT.

The chain has TRBV4-1 and TRBJ2-1; 7 nucleotides match TRBD1. The CDR3 extends over 16 amino acids. Unmatched junction bases numbered 12, after V lost 4 bases and J lost 6 bases. Germline V gene sequence: CDR1 MGHRA, CDR2 YSYEKL. This CDR3 reads CASSRPRDSGSNEQFF. For the CDR3, the DNA is TGCGCCAGCAGCCGTCCCCGGGACAGTGGGAGCAATGAGCAGTTCTTC.

The genes are TRBV7-9 and TRBJ2-2; D may be TRBD2 (7 bases). CDR1 and CDR2 from the germline V gene are SEHNR and FQNEAQ (reference sequence). The CDR3 has 16 residues. V was shortened by 1 base and J by 3 bases, with 12 bases between the two germline ends. The CDR3 region has the DNA TGTGCCAGCAGCTTAGTGTCGGGGGGCGACACCGGGGAGCTGTTTTTT. This sequence encodes CASSLVSGGDTGELFF.

This clone was detected a few times. The chain is built from TRBV7-9 and TRBJ2-7; D is perhaps TRBD1 (6 bases). The V gene lost 5 bases and the J gene lost 3 bases, with 11 bases spanning the gap. Germline CDR1 reads SEHNR; CDR2 reads FQNEAQ (reference sequence). The CDR3 length is 13 residues. CDR3: CASSPTGYYEQYF. DNA for the CDR3: TGTGCCAGCAGCCCTACAGGGTACTACGAGCAGTACTTC.

The genes are TRBV30 and TRBJ2-3; D may be TRBD2 (5 bases). CDR1 and CDR2 from the germline V gene are GTSNPN and SVGIG (reference sequence). The V gene lost 4 bases and the J gene lost 2 bases, with 13 bases spanning the gap. The length of the CDR3 is 14 residues. CDR3 bases: TGTGCCTGGAACGGGATAAGCACCACAGATACGCAGTATTTT. It yields the protein CAWNGISTTDTQYF.

The V and J genes are TRBV11-2 and TRBJ2-6, with 8 bases lining up with TRBD1. Germline lookup yields CDR1 SGHAT and CDR2 FQNNGV. V trimming: 4 bases; J trimming: 0 bases; junction bases outside the gene matches: 5. The CDR3 has 17 residues. The chain's CDR3 is CASSWGQVSSGANVLTF. The DNA of the CDR3 is TGTGCCAGCAGCTGGGGACAGGTCAGCTCTGGGGCCAACGTCCTGACTTTC.

The V and J genes are TRBV7-2 and TRBJ1-4; D remains unclear. V lost 3 bases and J lost 0, with 8 bases in between. The V gene's germline CDR1 is SGHTA and CDR2 FQGNSA. There are 15 residues in the CDR3. The CDR3 is CASSFAVATNEKLFF. The CDR3 coding sequence is TGTGCCAGCAGCTTTGCGGTTGCAACTAATGAAAAACTGTTTTTT.

The genes are TRBV6-5 and TRBJ2-5; 8 bases map to TRBD2. V trimming: 0 bases; J trimming: 10 bases; junction bases outside the gene matches: 10. Germline-derived CDR1 and CDR2 are MNHEY and SVGAGI. The CDR3 contains 15 residues. CDR3: CASSYSSASGWSQYF. The CDR3 DNA reads as TGTGCCAGCAGTTACTCGAGTGCTAGCGGGTGGAGCCAGTACTTC.

The rearrangement links TRBV30 to TRBJ1-1, with D perhaps matching TRBD1 (5 bases). Trimming pared 4 bases from V and 1 base from J, leaving 10 bases between. From germline, CDR1 is GTSNPN and CDR2 SVGIG (reference sequence). The CDR3 consists of 13 residues. For the CDR3, the DNA is TGTGCCTGGACCCGGGGGGGGAACACTGAAGCTTTCTTT. Translated: CAWTRGGNTEAFF.

The chain has TRBV7-8 and TRBJ2-3, with D tentatively TRBD2 (5 bases). The CDR3 has 17 residues. V dropped 5 bases and J dropped 0 bases, with 18 bases sitting between them. The germline CDR1 and CDR2 sequences are SGHVS and FQNEAQ. This CDR3 reads CASSITRRVTSTDTQYF. The CDR3 coding sequence is TGTGCCAGCAGCATAACGAGGCGGGTGACAAGCACAGATACGCAGTATTTT.

This clone was observed a few times. The chain has TRBV30 and TRBJ2-7, with 7 nucleotides matching TRBD1. The V gene's germline CDR1 is GTSNPN and CDR2 SVGIG (reference sequence). V shed 0 bases, J shed 2 bases, and the junction held 4 bases outside the gene matches. There are 14 residues in the CDR3. The CDR3 sequence: CAWSVTGTAYEQYF. The CDR3, as DNA: TGTGCCTGGAGTGTGACCGGGACAGCCTACGAGCAGTACTTC.

V is TRBV19 and J is TRBJ2-1; possibly TRBD1 for D (5 bases). V was pared by 6 bases and J by 6 bases, with 12 bases between. This CDR3 has 13 amino acids. Germline-derived CDR1 and CDR2 are LNHDA and SQIVND (reference sequence). The CDR3 region is CASSLGRLNEQFF. The CDR3 DNA is TGTGCCAGTAGCCTGGGGCGGCTCAATGAGCAGTTCTTC.

This clone qualifies as medium-sized. V is TRBV10-1 and J is TRBJ2-5; 8 bases match TRBD1. Germline lookup yields CDR1 WNHNN and CDR2 SYGVQD (reference sequence). The length of the CDR3 is 14 residues. V lost 6 bases to trimming and J lost 5 bases; unmatched junction nucleotides: 8. CDR3 amino acids: CASSRTGTLETQYF. DNA for the CDR3: TGCGCCAGCAGCCGGACAGGGACCTTGGAGACCCAGTACTTC.

This CDR3 reads CASSLSGRYYGYTF. The CDR3 bases are TGTGCCAGCAGTTTATCGGGGAGATACTATGGCTACACCTTC. The chain is built from TRBV27 and TRBJ1-2; D remains ambiguous. The CDR3 contains 14 residues. The germline V gene encodes CDR1 MNHEY and CDR2 SMNVEV (reference sequence). The V end was cut by 0 bases, the J end by 3 bases, with 8 bases between.

This clone qualifies as medium-sized. The chain combines TRBV4-3 with TRBJ1-1, with D possibly matching TRBD1 (6 bases). Germline CDR1 LGHNA, CDR2 YSLEER. This CDR3 spans 13 amino acids. Trimming removed 2 bases from V and 5 bases from J, with 9 bases in between. CDR3 DNA: TGCGCCAGCAGCCAAAACAGGGTTACTGAAGCTTTCTTT. Encoded protein: CASSQNRVTEAFF.

This clone was seen more than once but under ten times. The rearrangement uses TRBV6-5 and TRBJ1-4; the match to TRBD1 covers 10 bases. The CDR3 extends over 13 amino acids. The J segment lost 14 bases and the V segment lost 3 bases, leaving 6 bases of the junction unmatched. CDR1 and CDR2 from the germline V gene are MNHEY and SVGAGI. The CDR3 region has the DNA TGTGCCAGCAGTTATTCAGACAGGGGGCGCCTGTTTTTT. This encodes CASSYSDRGRLFF.

This clone was counted once. This chain uses TRBV29-1 with TRBJ2-7, with D perhaps matching TRBD2 (5 bases). In germline, CDR1 is SQVTM, CDR2 ANQGSEA. V gave up 7 bases and J gave up 6 bases, with 16 bases separating them. There are 12 residues in the CDR3. The CDR3 sequence is CSATFPRGEQYF. The CDR3, as DNA: TGCAGCGCCACGTTTCCCCGGGGCGAGCAGTACTTC.

The chain employs TRBV7-9 and TRBJ2-7, with D perhaps matching TRBD1 (6 bases). The V end was cut by 6 bases, the J end by 6 bases, with 12 bases between. The CDR3 loop spans 12 amino acids. The germline V gene encodes CDR1 SEHNR and CDR2 FQNEAQ (reference sequence). The CDR3 reads CASSSTGREQYF. CDR3 coding DNA: TGTGCCAGCAGTTCTACAGGGCGCGAGCAGTACTTC. Supplemented by reference TRBV7-9 and TRBJ2-7, the full variable domain reads DTGVSQNPRHKITKRGQNVTFRCDPISEHNRLYWYRQTLGQGPEFLTYFQNEAQLEKSRLLSDRFSAERPKGSFSTLEIQRTEQGDSAMYLCASSSTGREQYFGPGTRLTVT.

This chain connects TRBV9 to TRBJ2-2; 10 nucleotides line up with TRBD2. V shed 1 base, J shed 1 base, and the junction held 4 bases outside the gene matches. Germline CDR1 is SGDLS and CDR2 is YYNGEE. The CDR3 consists of 17 residues. The CDR3 loop is CASSVLAGAVNTGELFF. The CDR3 nucleotides are TGTGCCAGCAGCGTACTAGCGGGGGCTGTGAACACCGGGGAGCTGTTTTTT.

J is TRBJ1-2 and V is TRBV29-1; no clear D gene. The CDR3 runs to 12 residues. V lost 3 bases to trimming and J lost 5 bases, with 10 bases between them. Germline values: CDR1 SQVTM, CDR2 ANQGSEA. The CDR3 protein is CSVDQIRYGYTF. The CDR3 nucleotides are TGCAGCGTTGATCAGATCCGATATGGCTACACCTTC.

This clone occurred a few times. The chain is built from TRBV6-1 and TRBJ2-2; 9 nucleotides agree with TRBD2. The germline V gene has CDR1 MNHNS and CDR2 SASEGT. Unmatched junction bases numbered 3, after V lost 2 bases and J lost 2 bases. This CDR3 contains 16 residues. CDR3 residues: CASSELAGINTGELFF. The CDR3 bases are TGTGCCAGCAGTGAACTAGCGGGGATAAACACCGGGGAGCTGTTTTTT.

The chain employs TRBV10-1 and TRBJ1-1; the D gene is possibly TRBD1 (6 bases). The CDR3 runs to 12 residues. Germline V gives CDR1 WNHNN, CDR2 SYGVQD (reference sequence). Trimming took off 8 bases at V and 3 bases at J, with 10 bases between the two ends. The CDR3 loop is CASWGGHTEAFF. The CDR3 nucleotides are TGCGCCAGCTGGGGGGGGCACACTGAAGCTTTCTTT.

The chain joins TRBV25-1 to TRBJ1-2; D unclear. Germline V gives CDR1 MGHDK, CDR2 SYGVNS. Trimming removed 4 bases from V and 3 bases from J, with 9 bases in between. CDR3 length equals 13 residues. The chain's CDR3 is CASSGRRDYGYTF. CDR3 coding DNA: TGTGCCAGCAGTGGTCGACGGGACTATGGCTACACCTTC.

This clone was found once. The chain joins TRBV5-1 to TRBJ2-3, with D maybe TRBD2 (5 bases). V lost 0 bases and J 0 bases, leaving 14 bases between the germline ends. CDR1 and CDR2 from the germline V gene are SGHRS and YFSETQ. The CDR3 contains 17 residues. In nucleotides, the CDR3 is TGCGCCAGCAGCTTGGCCATCGGGGATCCTAGCACAGATACGCAGTATTTT. Protein: CASSLAIGDPSTDTQYF.

The chain recombines TRBV27 with TRBJ1-2; tentatively, D is TRBD1 (5 bases). Trimming shortened V by 4 bases and J by 5 bases, and 14 bases separated the two germline ends. The CDR3 length is 14 residues. Per germline, CDR1 MNHEY and CDR2 SMNVEV (reference sequence). CDR3 DNA: TGTGCCAGCAGTTGGACGGGAGGGGCTTATGGCTACACCTTC. Translated: CASSWTGGAYGYTF.

The rearrangement joins TRBV7-9 to TRBJ1-1, with a tentative D call TRBD1 (6 bases). There are 15 residues in the CDR3. Trimming left V 5 bases short and J 6 bases short, with 19 bases between. Germline V gene data show CDR1 as SEHNR and CDR2 as FQNEAQ (reference sequence). CDR3 nucleotides: TGTGCCAGCAGCCCATACAGGGCCCCGGACTCTGAAGCTTTCTTT. Translated: CASSPYRAPDSEAFF.

This clone has a handful of counts. The gene calls are TRBV30 and TRBJ2-7; 9 bases map to TRBD1. CDR1 GTSNPN and CDR2 SVGIG come from the germline V gene (reference sequence). The CDR3 covers 14 residues. V was clipped by 5 bases and J by 7 bases; unmatched bases: 12. The CDR3 sequence is CAWEPGQGAGEQYF. For the CDR3, the DNA is TGTGCCTGGGAACCGGGACAGGGAGCGGGGGAGCAGTACTTC.